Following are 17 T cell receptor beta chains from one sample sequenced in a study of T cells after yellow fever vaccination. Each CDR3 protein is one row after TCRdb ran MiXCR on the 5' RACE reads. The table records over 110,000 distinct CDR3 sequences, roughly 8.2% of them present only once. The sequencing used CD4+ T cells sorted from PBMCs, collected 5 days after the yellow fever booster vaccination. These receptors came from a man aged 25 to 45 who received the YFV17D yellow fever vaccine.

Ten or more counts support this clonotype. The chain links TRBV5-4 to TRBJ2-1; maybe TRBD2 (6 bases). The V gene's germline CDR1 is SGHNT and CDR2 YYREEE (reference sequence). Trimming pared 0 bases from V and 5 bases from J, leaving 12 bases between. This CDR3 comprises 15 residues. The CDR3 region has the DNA TGTGCCAGCAGCTTGGTTGCGGGAAGGGACAATGAGCAGTTCTTC. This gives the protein CASSLVAGRDNEQFF.

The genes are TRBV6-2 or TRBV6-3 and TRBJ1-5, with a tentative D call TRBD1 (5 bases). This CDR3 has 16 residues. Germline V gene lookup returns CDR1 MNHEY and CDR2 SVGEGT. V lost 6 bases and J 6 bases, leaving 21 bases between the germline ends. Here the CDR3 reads CASSPATGHRGQPQHF. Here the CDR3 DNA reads TGTGCCAGCAGCCCGGCCACGGGGCACCGAGGTCAGCCCCAGCATTTT.

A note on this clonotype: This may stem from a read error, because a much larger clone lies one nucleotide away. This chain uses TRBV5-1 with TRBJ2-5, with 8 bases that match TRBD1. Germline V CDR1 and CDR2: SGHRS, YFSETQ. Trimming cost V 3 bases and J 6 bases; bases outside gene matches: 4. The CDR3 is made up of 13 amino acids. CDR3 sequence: CASSSDREKTQYF. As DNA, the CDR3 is TGCGCCAGCAGCTCGGACAGGGAAAAGACCCAGTACTTC.

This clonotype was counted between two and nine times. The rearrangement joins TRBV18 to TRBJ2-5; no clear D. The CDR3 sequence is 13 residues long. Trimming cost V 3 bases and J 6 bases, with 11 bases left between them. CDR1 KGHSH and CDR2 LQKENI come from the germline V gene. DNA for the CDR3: TGTGCCAGCTCACCCGATAGGTATCAGACCCAGTACTTC. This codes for CASSPDRYQTQYF. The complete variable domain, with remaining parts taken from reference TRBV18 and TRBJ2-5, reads NAGVMQNPRHLVRRRGQEARLRCSPMKGHSHVYWYRQLPEEGLKFMVYLQKENIIDESGMPKERFSAEFPKEGPSILRIQQVVRGDSAAYFCASSPDRYQTQYFGPGTRLLVL.

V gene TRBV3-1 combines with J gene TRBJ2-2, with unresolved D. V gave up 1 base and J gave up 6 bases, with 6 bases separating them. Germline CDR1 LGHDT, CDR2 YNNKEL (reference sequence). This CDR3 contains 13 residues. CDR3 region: CASSQASPGELFF. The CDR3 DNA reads TGTGCCAGCAGCCAAGCAAGCCCCGGGGAGCTGTTTTTT.

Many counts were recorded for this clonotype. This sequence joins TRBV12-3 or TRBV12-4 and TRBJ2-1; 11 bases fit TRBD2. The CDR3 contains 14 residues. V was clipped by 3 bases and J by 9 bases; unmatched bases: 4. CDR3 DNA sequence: TGTGCCAGCAGTTTTAGCGGGAGGGCCGGTGAGCAGTTCTTC. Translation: CASSFSGRAGEQFF.

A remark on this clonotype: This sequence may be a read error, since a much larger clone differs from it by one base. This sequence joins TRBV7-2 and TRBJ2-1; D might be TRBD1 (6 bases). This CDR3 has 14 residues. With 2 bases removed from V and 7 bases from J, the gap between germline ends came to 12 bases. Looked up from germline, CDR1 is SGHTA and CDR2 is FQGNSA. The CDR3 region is CASSLQGIGNEQFF. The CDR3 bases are TGTGCCAGCAGCTTACAGGGGATTGGGAATGAGCAGTTCTTC.

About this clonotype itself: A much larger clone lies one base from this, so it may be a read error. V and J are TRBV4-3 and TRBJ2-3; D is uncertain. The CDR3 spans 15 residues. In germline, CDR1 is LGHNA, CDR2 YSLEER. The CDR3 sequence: CASSQDALSTDAQYF. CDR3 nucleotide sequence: TGCGCCAGCAGCCAAGACGCGCTTAGCACAGATGCGCAGTATTTT.

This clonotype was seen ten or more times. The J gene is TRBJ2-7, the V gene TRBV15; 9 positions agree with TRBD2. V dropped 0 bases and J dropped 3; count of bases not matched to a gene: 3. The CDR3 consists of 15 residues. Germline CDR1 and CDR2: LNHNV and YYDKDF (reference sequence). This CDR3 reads CATSRELSGSYEQYF. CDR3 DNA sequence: TGTGCCACCAGCAGAGAGCTTAGCGGGAGCTACGAGCAGTACTTC.

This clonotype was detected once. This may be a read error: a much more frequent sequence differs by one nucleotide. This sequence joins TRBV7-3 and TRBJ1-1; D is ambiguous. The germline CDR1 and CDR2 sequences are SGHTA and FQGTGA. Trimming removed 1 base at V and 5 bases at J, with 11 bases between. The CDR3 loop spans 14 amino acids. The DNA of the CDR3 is TGTGCCAGCAGCTTAATGCCCGCCGGAACTGAAGCTTTCTTT. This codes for CASSLMPAGTEAFF.

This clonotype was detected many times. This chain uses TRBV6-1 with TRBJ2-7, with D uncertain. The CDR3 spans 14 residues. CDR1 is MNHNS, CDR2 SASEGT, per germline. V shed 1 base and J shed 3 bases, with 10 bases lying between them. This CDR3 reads CASSEGQTYYEQYF. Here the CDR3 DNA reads TGTGCCAGCAGTGAAGGGCAGACCTACTACGAGCAGTACTTC.

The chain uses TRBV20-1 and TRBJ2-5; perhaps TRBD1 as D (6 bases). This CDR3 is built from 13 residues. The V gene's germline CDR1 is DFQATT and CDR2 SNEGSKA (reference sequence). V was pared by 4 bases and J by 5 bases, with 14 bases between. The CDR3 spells CSATVRGNETQYF. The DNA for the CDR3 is TGCAGTGCTACCGTAAGGGGGAACGAGACCCAGTACTTC.

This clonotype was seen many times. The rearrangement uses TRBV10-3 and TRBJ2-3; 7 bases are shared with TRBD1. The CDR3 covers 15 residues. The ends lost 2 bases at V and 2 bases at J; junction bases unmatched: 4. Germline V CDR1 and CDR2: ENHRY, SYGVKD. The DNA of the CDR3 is TGTGCCATCAGTGAGGCGACAGGGACCACAGATACGCAGTATTTT. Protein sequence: CAISEATGTTDTQYF.

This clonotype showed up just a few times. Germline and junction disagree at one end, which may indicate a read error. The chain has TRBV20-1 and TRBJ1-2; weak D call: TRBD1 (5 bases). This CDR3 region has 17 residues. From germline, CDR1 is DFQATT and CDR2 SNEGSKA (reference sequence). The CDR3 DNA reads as TGCTGTGCTAGAGTCACTAGGGGAAGGCCCCAACTGGATGGCTACACCTTC. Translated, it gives CCARVTRGRPQLDGYTF.

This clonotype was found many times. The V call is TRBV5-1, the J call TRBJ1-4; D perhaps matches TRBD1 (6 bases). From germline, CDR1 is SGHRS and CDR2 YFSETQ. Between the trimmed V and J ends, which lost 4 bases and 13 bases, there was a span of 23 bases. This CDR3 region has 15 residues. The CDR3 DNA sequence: TGCGCCAGCAGCCTACCCACCCCCCAGGGGAACAGACTGTTTTTT. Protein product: CASSLPTPQGNRLFF.

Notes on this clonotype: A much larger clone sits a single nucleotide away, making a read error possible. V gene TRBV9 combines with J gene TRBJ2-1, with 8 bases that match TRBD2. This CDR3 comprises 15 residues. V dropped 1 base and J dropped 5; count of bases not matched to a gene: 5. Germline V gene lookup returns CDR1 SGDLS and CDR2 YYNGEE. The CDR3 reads CASSVRGGLNNEQFF. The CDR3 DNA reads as TGTGCCAGCAGCGTACGGGGGGGATTAAACAATGAGCAGTTCTTC.

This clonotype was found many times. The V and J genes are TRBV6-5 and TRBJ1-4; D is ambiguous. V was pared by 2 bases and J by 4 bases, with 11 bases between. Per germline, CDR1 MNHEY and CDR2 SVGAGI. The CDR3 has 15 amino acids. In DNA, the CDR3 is TGTGCCAGCAGTTACGTCCGGAAGGGTAATGAAAAACTGTTTTTT. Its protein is CASSYVRKGNEKLFF.